This TCR beta chain was documented in a study of blood T cell repertoires in COVID-19. The table came from immunoSEQ multiplex PCR; TCRdb's copy has only in-frame clones and leaves some out. The sample has 15,000 to 20,000 clones, over 75% seen once. This TCR derives from a man at least 80 years old with acute or convalescent COVID-19. Sequenced: peripheral blood.

CDR3 loop: CASSQDLGTGGTEAFF. In DNA, the CDR3 is TGCGCCAGCAGCCAAGATTTAGGGACAGGCGGCACTGAAGCTTTCTTT. The chain is built from TRBV4-3 and TRBJ1-1, with 8 bases identical to TRBD1. CDR1 is LGHNA and CDR2 is YSLEER in the germline V gene. The junction had 7 bases not matched to a gene; V was cut back by 0 bases and J by 4 bases. The CDR3 consists of 16 residues.